These 5 T cell receptor beta chains originate from one sample sequenced in a study of regulatory T cells in long-lasting Graves disease. Sequencing libraries for TCR beta were prepared with iRepertoire HTBI primers and Arm-PCR of CDR3 regions. MiXCR was run by TCRdb on the multiplex PCR reads, yielding one entry per CDR3 protein. This table has about 450,000 distinct CDR3 sequences, 14% appearing once. The sample's time point: newly diagnosed GD, antithyroid drugs for less than 3 months. After RNA was extracted from PBMCs, the TCR library was made from it. The sample also formed part of further work on T cells in Graves' hyperthyroidism and ophthalmopathy.

Sequencing was performed on peripheral blood mononuclear cells (PBMCs), taken at new diagnosis, from a patient treated with antithyroid drugs. The receptors stem from a woman aged 45-65 years with Graves disease.

For the CDR3, the DNA is TGTGCCAGTTCAGAGACAGTCTCTAACTATGGCTACACCTTC. Protein sequence: CASSETVSNYGYTF. This chain uses TRBV6-1 with TRBJ1-2; D is possibly TRBD1 (5 bases). The germline V gene encodes CDR1 MNHNS and CDR2 SASEGT. This CDR3 region has 14 residues. Trimming removed 9 bases from V and 0 bases from J, with 14 bases in between.

This clonotype showed up many times. The V and J genes are TRBV6-1 and TRBJ1-1; TRBD1 might be the D (5 bases). From germline, CDR1 is MNHNS and CDR2 SASEGT. V was trimmed by 6 bases and J by 3 bases, leaving 14 bases between them. This CDR3 spans 14 amino acids. In nucleotides, the CDR3 is TGTGCCAGCAGGGCCCCCGGAGGGGACACTGAAGCTTTCTTT. Translation gives CASRAPGGDTEAFF.

This clonotype was counted many times. The chain joins TRBV24-1 to TRBJ2-1; D is perhaps TRBD1 (6 bases). The V end lost 4 bases, the J end lost 3 bases, and 12 bases lay between the germline ends. Germline V lookup: CDR1 KGHDR, CDR2 SFDVKD. The CDR3 is 15 amino acids. The CDR3 region has the DNA TGTGCCACCAGTGACCTGGGACAAAACTACAATGAGCAGTTCTTC. Translated: CATSDLGQNYNEQFF.

This clonotype was seen many times. This rearrangement joins TRBV18 to TRBJ1-1; 9 positions match TRBD1. The germline V gene encodes CDR1 KGHSH and CDR2 LQKENI. This CDR3 has 14 residues. V shed 2 bases and J 8 bases; nucleotides not matched to a gene: 6. The CDR3 reads CASSPTNGQGEAFF. For the CDR3, the DNA is TGTGCCAGCTCACCAACAAATGGACAGGGGGAAGCTTTCTTT.

This clonotype was counted many times. V and J are TRBV12-3 or TRBV12-4 and TRBJ2-2; TRBD2 agrees at 9 bases. The CDR3 has 16 residues. Trimming took 6 bases from V and 4 from J; bases not matched to a gene: 9. In nucleotides, the CDR3 is TGTGCCAGCAGCCCTCCGGGACTAGCTGGCACCGGGGAGCTGTTTTTT. It encodes CASSPPGLAGTGELFF.